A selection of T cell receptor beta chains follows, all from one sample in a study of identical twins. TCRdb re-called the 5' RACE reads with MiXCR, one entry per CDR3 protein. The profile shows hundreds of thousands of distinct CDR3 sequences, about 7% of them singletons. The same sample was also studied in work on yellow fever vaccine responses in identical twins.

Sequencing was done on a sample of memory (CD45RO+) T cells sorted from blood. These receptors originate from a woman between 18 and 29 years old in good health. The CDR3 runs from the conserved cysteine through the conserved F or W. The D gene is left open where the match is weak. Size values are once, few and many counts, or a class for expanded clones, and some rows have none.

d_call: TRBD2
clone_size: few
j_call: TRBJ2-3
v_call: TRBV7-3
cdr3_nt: TGTGCCAGCAGCTTGACTAGCGGGAACCCGTCAGATACGCAGTATTTT
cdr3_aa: CASSLTSGNPSDTQYF

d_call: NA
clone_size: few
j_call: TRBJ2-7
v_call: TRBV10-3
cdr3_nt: TGTGCCATCAGTCTGGACGGCTACGAGCAGTACTTC
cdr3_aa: CAISLDGYEQYF

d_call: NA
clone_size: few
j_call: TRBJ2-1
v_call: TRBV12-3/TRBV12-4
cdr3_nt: TGTGCCAGCAGTTTTACCAGGGGCAATGAGCAGTTCTTC
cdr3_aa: CASSFTRGNEQFF

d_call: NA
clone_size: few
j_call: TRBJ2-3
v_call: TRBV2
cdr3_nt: TGTGCCAGCATGGGGACACGTAGCACAGATACGCAGTATTTT
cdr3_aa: CASMGTRSTDTQYF

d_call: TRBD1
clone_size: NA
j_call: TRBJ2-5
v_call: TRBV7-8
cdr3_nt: TGTGCCAGCAGCTACGTACAGGGGAAAGAGACCCAGTACTTC
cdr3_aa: CASSYVQGKETQYF

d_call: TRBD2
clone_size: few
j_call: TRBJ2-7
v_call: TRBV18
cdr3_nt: TGTGCCAGCTCACCACGGACTCTAGCGGGAGGTTACGAGCAGTACTTC
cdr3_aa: CASSPRTLAGGYEQYF

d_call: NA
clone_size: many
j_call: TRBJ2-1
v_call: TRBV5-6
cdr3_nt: TGTGCCAGCAGCTTACTAGCAAATGAGCAGTTCTTC
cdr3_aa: CASSLLANEQFF

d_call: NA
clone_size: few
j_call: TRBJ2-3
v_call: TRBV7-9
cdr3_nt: TGTGCCAGCAGCCCAGGATGGCAGGGAGATACGCAGTATTTT
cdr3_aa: CASSPGWQGDTQYF

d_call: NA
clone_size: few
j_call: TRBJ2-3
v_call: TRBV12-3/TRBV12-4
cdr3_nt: TGTGCCAGCAGTTACTCCCGGTGGCAGGTAACTAGCACAGATACGCAGTATTTT
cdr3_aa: CASSYSRWQVTSTDTQYF

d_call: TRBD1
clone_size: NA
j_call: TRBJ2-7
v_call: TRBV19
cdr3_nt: TGTGCCAGTAGTTTCGGGACAGGGGTAAACGAGCAGTACTTC
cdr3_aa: CASSFGTGVNEQYF

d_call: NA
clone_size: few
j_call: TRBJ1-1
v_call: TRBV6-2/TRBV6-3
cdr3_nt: TGTGCCAGCACTCAGAACACTGAAGCTTTCTTT
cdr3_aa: CASTQNTEAFF

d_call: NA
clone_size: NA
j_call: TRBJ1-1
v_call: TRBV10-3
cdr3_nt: TGTGCCATCAGTGACGGGCCTGAAGCTTTCTTT
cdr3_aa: CAISDGPEAFF

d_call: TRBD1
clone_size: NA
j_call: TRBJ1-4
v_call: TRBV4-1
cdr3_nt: TGCGCCAGCAGCCAAGAGGAAGGGGGCGGTGAAAAACTGTTTTTT
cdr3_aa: CASSQEEGGGEKLFF

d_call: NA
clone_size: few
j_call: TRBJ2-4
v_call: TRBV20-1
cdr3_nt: TGCAGTGCTAGAGATCGACATGGAAACATTCAGTACTTC
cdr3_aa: CSARDRHGNIQYF

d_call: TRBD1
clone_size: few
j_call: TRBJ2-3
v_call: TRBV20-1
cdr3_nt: TGCAGTGCACCGCCACCCGGGACAGAAAAATTTAGCACAGATACGCAGTATTTT
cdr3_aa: CSAPPPGTEKFSTDTQYF

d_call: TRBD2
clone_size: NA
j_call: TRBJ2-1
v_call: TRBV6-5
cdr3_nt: TGTGCCAGCAGTAGTCGACTAGCGAGCCACAATGAGCAGTTCTTC
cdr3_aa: CASSSRLASHNEQFF

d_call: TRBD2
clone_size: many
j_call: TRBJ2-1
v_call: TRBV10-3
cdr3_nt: TGTGCCATCAGTGAGTTCGGACTAGCGGTCTCCGGTGAGCAGTTCTTC
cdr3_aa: CAISEFGLAVSGEQFF

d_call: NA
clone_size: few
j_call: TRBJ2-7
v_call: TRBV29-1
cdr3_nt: TGCAGCATCCAGATTGGCCACGAGCAGTACTTC
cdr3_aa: CSIQIGHEQYF

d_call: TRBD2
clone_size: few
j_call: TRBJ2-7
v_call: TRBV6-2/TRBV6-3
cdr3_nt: TGTGCCAGCATAATAGGGACTAGCGGAGTTTACGAGCAGTACTTC
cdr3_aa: CASIIGTSGVYEQYF

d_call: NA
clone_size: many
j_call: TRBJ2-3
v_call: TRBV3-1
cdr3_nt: TGTGCCAGCAGCCAAGTTCCGGCTCCCACAGATACGCAGTATTTT
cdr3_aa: CASSQVPAPTDTQYF

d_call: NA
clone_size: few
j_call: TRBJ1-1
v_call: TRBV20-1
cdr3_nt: TGCAGTGCTAGAGATTTTGAGGGGCACACTGAAGCTTTCTTT
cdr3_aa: CSARDFEGHTEAFF

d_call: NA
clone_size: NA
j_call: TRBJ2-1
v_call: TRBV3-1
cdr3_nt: TGTGCCAGCAGCCCTCCCGTAGACCGTTACAATGAGCAGTTCTTC
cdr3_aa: CASSPPVDRYNEQFF

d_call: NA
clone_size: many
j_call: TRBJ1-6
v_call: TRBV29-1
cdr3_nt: TGCAGCGTTAGGACAGACTATAATTCACCCCTCCACTTT
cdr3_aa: CSVRTDYNSPLHF

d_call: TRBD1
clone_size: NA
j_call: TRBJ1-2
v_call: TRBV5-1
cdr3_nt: TGCGCCAGCAGCGGGACAGCTAACTATGGCTACACCTTC
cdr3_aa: CASSGTANYGYTF

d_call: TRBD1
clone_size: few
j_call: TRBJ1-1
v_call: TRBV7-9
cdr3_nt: TGTGCCAGCAGCTTAAAACAGGGGCTTGAAGCTTTCTTT
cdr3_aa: CASSLKQGLEAFF

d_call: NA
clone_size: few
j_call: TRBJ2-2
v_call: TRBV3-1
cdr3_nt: TGTGCCAGCAGCCCGCCGGGCACCGGGGAGCTGTTTTTT
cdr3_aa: CASSPPGTGELFF

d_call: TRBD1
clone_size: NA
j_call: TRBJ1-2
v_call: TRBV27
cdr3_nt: TGTGCCAGCAGCCCAACAGGGGGCTGGGGCTACACCTTC
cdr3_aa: CASSPTGGWGYTF

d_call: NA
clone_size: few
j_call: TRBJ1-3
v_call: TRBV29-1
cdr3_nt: TGCAGCGTTGGAGGGGACACCATATATTTT
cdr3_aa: CSVGGDTIYF

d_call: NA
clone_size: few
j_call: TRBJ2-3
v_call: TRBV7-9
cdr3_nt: TGTGCCAGCAGCTTTATAATGGCGGGTAGCACAGATACGCAGTATTTT
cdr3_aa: CASSFIMAGSTDTQYF

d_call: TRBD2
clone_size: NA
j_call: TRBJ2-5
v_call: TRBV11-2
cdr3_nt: TGTGCCAGCGGCCTCGGGGGGAGTGTTGAGACCCAGTACTTC
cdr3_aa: CASGLGGSVETQYF

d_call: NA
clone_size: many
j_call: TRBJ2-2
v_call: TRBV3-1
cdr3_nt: TGTGCCAGCAGCCAAGCAGGGACCACCGGGGAGCTGTTTTTT
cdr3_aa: CASSQAGTTGELFF

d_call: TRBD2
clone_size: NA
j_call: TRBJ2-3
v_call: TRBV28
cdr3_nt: TGTGCCAGCAGTTCCCGACCTAGCGGCCTCACAGATACGCAGTATTTT
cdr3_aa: CASSSRPSGLTDTQYF

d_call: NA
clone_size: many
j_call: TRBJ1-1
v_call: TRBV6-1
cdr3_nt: TGTGCCAGCGCCTCGGCCCCTGGAAGGGAAGGAGCTGAAGCTTTCTTT
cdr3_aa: CASASAPGREGAEAFF

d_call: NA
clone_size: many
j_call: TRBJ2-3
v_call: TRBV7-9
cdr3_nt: TGTGCCAGCAGCTTCGACAGCACAGATACGCAGTATTTT
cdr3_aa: CASSFDSTDTQYF

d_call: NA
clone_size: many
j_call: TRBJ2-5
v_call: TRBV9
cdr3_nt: TGTGCCAGCAGCGCCACAGGTTACCAAGAGACCCAGTACTTC
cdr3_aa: CASSATGYQETQYF

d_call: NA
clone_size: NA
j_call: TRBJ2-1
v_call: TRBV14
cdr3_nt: TGTGCCAGCAGCCAAGATAGTCTAAGCTCCTACAATGAGCAGTTCTTC
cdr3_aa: CASSQDSLSSYNEQFF

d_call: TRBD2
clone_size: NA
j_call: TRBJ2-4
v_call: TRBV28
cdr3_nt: TGTGCCAGCAGTGGGGGGGGGGAGGTCAAAAACATTCAGTACTTC
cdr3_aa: CASSGGGEVKNIQYF

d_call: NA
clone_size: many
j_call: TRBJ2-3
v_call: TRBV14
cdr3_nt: TGTGCCAGCAGCCAAGACTCAGGGTCACCCACAGATACGCAGTATTTT
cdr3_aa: CASSQDSGSPTDTQYF

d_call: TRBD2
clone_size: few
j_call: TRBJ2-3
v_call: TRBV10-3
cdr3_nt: TGTGCCATCAGTGAGTCGAATGTGTGGGGGGTTACTAGCGCAGATACGCAGTATTTT
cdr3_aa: CAISESNVWGVTSADTQYF

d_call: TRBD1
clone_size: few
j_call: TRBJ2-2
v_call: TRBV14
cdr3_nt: TGTGCCAGCAGCCAACCCACAGGGGTCTCCGGGGAGCTGTTTTTT
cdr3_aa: CASSQPTGVSGELFF

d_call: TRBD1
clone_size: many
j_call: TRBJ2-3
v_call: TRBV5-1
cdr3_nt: TGCGCCAGCAGCTTGGGGGGACAGCCCACAGATACGCAGTATTTT
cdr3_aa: CASSLGGQPTDTQYF

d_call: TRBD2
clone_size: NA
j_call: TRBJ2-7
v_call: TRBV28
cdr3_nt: TGTGCCAGCACCAGCGGGAGTGACGAGCAGTACTTC
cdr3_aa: CASTSGSDEQYF

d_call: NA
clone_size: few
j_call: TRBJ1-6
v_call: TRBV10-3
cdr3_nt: TGTGCCATCAGCCCCGGGGGGGGAGGTAATTCACCCCTCCACTTT
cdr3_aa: CAISPGGGGNSPLHF

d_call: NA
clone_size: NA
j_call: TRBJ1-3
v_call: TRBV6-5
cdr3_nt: TGTGCCAGCAGTTACACCCGGGCCCTGTTTTCCCACGACCGAAACACCATATATTTT
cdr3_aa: CASSYTRALFSHDRNTIYF

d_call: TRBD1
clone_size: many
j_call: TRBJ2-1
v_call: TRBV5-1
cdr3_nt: TGCGCCAGCAGCTTGCCAGGGGGACCCTACAATGAGCAGTTCTTC
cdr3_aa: CASSLPGGPYNEQFF

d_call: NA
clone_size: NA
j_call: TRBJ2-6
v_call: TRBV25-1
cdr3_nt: TGTGCCAGCTTTGGATGGTACTCTGGGGCCAACGTCCTGACTTTC
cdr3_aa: CASFGWYSGANVLTF

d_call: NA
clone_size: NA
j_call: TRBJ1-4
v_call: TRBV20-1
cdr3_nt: TGCAGTGCGCCCAAGACAGATGAAAAACTGTTTTTT
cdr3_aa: CSAPKTDEKLFF

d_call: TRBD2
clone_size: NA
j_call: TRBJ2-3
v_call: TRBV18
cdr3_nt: TGTGCCAGCTCACCGCCTGGGACTAGCCTTTCTAGCACAGATACGCAGTATTTT
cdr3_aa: CASSPPGTSLSSTDTQYF

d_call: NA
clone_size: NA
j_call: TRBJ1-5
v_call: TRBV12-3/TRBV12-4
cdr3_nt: TGTGCCAGCAACCAGGGATATAGCAATCAGCCCCAGCATTTT
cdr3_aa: CASNQGYSNQPQHF

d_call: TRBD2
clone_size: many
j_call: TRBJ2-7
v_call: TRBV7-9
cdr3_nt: TGTGCCAGCAGCTTTAGTAGCGGGAGCGAGCAGTACTTC
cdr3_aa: CASSFSSGSEQYF

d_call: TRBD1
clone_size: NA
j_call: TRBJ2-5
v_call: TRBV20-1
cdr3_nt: TGCAGTGCACCGCCGAGACAGGGGGCCGGAGAGACCCAGTACTTC
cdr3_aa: CSAPPRQGAGETQYF

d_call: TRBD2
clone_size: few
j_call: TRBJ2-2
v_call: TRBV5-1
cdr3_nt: TGCGCCAGCAGCGCGGGACTACCGAACACCGGGGAGCTGTTTTTT
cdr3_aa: CASSAGLPNTGELFF

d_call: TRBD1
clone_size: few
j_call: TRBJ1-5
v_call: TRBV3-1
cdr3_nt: TGTGCCAGCAGCCGAGGGACAGGGGAGGGTAATCAGCCCCAGCATTTT
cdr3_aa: CASSRGTGEGNQPQHF

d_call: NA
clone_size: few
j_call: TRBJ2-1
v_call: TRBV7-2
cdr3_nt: TGTGCCAGCAGCTTAGTTAGGCTAGCCTCCTACAATGAGCAGTTCTTC
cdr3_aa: CASSLVRLASYNEQFF

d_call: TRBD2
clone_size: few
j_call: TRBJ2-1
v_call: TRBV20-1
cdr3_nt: TGCAGTGCTAGCCCTAGCGGGGGGGTTTTGGGGAATGAGCAGTTCTTC
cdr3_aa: CSASPSGGVLGNEQFF